Following are 9 T cell receptor beta chains from one sample sequenced in a study of shared clonotypes between healthy human individuals (dated by TCRdb to 2019 to 2021). The library was prepared using the immunoSEQ multiplex PCR assay. What TCRdb holds here is the immuneACCESS table cut down to in-frame rearrangements. Part of the clones is not present; checked against another copy, under half of the missing clones reflect an unresolved V gene, and the others are unexplained. The sample includes some 2,000,000 clones, with roughly 96% observed a single time. The ten largest clones represent 0.1% to 0.15% of the sample. Sequenced input: naive CD4+ T cells sorted from blood. The cell subset or site tag for this specimen amounts to: CD45RA+ positively selected. These receptors came from a man between 18 and 29 years old in good health.

V and J are TRBV6-5 and TRBJ1-5; D not resolved. The CDR3 extends over 13 amino acids. CDR1 is MNHEY, CDR2 SVGAGI, per germline. V gave up 5 bases and J gave up 2 bases, with 7 bases separating them. For the CDR3, the DNA is TGTGCCAGCAGTGCTGTTGGCAATCAGCCCCAGCATTTT. Its protein product is CASSAVGNQPQHF.

This chain uses TRBV28 with TRBJ2-7; 11 bases map to TRBD1. CDR3 length: 16 residues. Germline lookup yields CDR1 MDHEN and CDR2 SYDVKM. J gave up 7 bases and V 4 bases, and 12 bases lay outside the gene matches. The CDR3 nucleotides read TGTGCCAGCAGTTCTCCCGGGACAGGGGGAGGGGGAGAGCAGTACTTC. Encoded protein: CASSSPGTGGGGEQYF. The whole variable domain, remainder taken from reference TRBV28 and TRBJ2-7, is DVKVTQSSRYLVKRTGEKVFLECVQDMDHENMFWYRQDPGLGLRLIYFSYDVKMKEKGDIPEGYSVSREKKERFSLILESASTNQTSMYLCASSSPGTGGGGEQYFGPGTRLTVT.

The chain carries TRBV4-3 and TRBJ2-2; 9 bases align to TRBD1. Germline V gives CDR1 LGHNA, CDR2 YSLEER. The CDR3 has 16 amino acids. J was trimmed by 0 bases and V by 4 bases; bases with no gene match: 3. The CDR3 loop reads CASSPTGGANTGELFF. CDR3 bases: TGCGCCAGCAGCCCTACAGGGGGCGCGAACACCGGGGAGCTGTTTTTT.

The genes are TRBV5-4 and TRBJ2-2; D gene unclear. There are 15 residues in the CDR3. Trimming took 5 bases from V and 0 from J, leaving 11 bases between them. Germline loops: CDR1 SGHNT, CDR2 YYREEE (reference sequence). Here the CDR3 reads CASSMIWSNTGELFF. The CDR3 DNA reads as TGTGCCAGCAGTATGATTTGGTCGAACACCGGGGAGCTGTTTTTT. The whole variable domain, remainder taken from reference TRBV5-4 and TRBJ2-2, is ETGVTQSPTHLIKTRGQQVTLRCSSQSGHNTVSWYQQALGQGPQFIFQYYREEENGRGNFPPRFSGLQFPNYSSELNVNALELDDSALYLCASSMIWSNTGELFFGEGSRLTVL.

The rearrangement joins TRBV4-3 to TRBJ2-7; possible D gene TRBD1, 5 bases. The CDR3 sequence is 15 residues long. Trimming took 1 base from V and 4 from J, leaving 14 bases between them. Germline V gene lookup returns CDR1 LGHNA and CDR2 YSLEER. The CDR3 spells CASSQVWKGPYEQYF. In nucleotides, the CDR3 is TGCGCCAGCAGCCAAGTTTGGAAGGGGCCATACGAGCAGTACTTC.

The chain combines TRBV5-4 with TRBJ1-2; no firm D call. V lost 0 bases and J lost 2, with 8 bases in between. The CDR3 spans 14 residues. Germline CDR1 is SGHNT and CDR2 is YYREEE (reference sequence). CDR3 protein: CASSLVVGNYGYTF. The CDR3 DNA reads TGTGCCAGCAGCTTGGTAGTCGGAAACTATGGCTACACCTTC.

This chain joins TRBV2 and TRBJ1-2, with D possibly being TRBD1 (5 bases). The CDR3 spans 14 residues. Per the germline V gene, CDR1 is SNHLY and CDR2 is FYNNEI. The V end lost 3 bases, the J end lost 2 bases, and 10 bases lay between the germline ends. The CDR3 region is CASSEGTVNYGYTF. The CDR3 DNA sequence: TGTGCCAGCAGTGAGGGGACGGTAAACTATGGCTACACCTTC. Supplemented by reference TRBV2 and TRBJ1-2, the full variable domain reads EPEVTQTPSHQVTQMGQEVILRCVPISNHLYFYWYRQILGQKVEFLVSFYNNEISEKSEIFDDQFSVERPDGSNFTLKIRSTKLEDSAMYFCASSEGTVNYGYTFGSGTRLTVV.

This CDR3 reads CASSQFVVFVSTEAFF. Written as DNA, the CDR3 is TGCGCCAGCAGCCAATTCGTGGTTTTTGTAAGCACTGAAGCTTTCTTT. The V gene is TRBV4-1, the J gene TRBJ1-1, with no clear D. The V and J ends lost 2 bases and 4 bases respectively, with 17 bases between them. Germline V gives CDR1 MGHRA, CDR2 YSYEKL. This CDR3 has 16 amino acids.

In the case of this clone: Germline and junction disagree at one end, which may indicate a read error. The chain has TRBV7-7 and TRBJ2-5; maybe TRBD1 (6 bases). The CDR3 is made up of 15 amino acids. Germline V gene data show CDR1 as SSHAT and CDR2 as FNYEAQ (reference sequence). CDR3 protein: CASSLGADWQETQYF. The CDR3 nucleotides read TGTGCTAGCAGCTTGGGGGCGGACTGGCAAGAGACCCAGTACTTC. Looking up the rest from reference TRBV7-7 and TRBJ2-5 gives the full variable domain: GAGVSQSPRYKVTKRGQDVTLRCDPISSHATLYWYQQALGQGPEFLTYFNYEAQPDKSGLPSDRFSAERPEGSISTLTIQRTEQRDSAMYRCASSLGADWQETQYFGPGTRLLVL.